This TCR beta chain came from a study of T cell repertoires in cytomegalovirus infection. Looking at the study overall: Through public TCR beta signatures, both CMV infection and matching HLA type were indicated. Study conclusions and caveats: There were carriers of CMV plus the relevant HLA, and cumulative public TCR beta family frequency identified them. Predominance within the ex vivo response was attributable to HLA-C-restricted CMV-specific TCR beta clonotypes.

In TCRdb, the reads were re-called with MiXCR into one record per CDR3 protein. The sample shows 200,000 to 300,000 distinct CDR3 sequences, roughly 12% of them seen only once. There are a few counts of this clonotype. Its antigen is as yet unknown. The CDR3 is 14 residues long. Trimming pared 4 bases from V and 3 bases from J, leaving 13 bases between. From germline, CDR1 is SEHNR and CDR2 FQNEAQ (reference sequence). V gene TRBV7-9 combines with J gene TRBJ2-7, with D possibly called TRBD1 or TRBD2 (5 bases each). The source is a human donor in good health (CMV status not recorded). Some clones in this sample may be carry-over from other donors' samples. The material sequenced was PBMCs. CDR3: CASSSGQRGYEQYF. The DNA of the CDR3 is TGTGCCAGCAGCTCAGGACAACGGGGCTACGAGCAGTACTTC.